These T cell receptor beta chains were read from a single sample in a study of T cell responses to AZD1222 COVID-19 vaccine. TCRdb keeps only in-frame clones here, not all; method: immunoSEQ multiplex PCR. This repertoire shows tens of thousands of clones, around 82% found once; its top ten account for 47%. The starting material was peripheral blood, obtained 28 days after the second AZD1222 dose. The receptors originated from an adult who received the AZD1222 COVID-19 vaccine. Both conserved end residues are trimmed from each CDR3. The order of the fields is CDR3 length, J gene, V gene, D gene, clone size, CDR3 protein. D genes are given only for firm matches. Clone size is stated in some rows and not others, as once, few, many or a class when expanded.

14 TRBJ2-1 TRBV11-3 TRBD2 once ASSLGYGGSLNEQF
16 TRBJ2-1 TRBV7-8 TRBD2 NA ASSLGGSGGLGYNEQF
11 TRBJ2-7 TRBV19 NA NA ASSIMASYEQY
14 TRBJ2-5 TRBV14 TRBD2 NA ASSQGRAGGQETQY
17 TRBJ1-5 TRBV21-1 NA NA ASSKVGDQGKNSNQPQH
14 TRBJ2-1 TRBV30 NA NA AWSGDYQSSYNEQF
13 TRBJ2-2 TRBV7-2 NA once ASSSFWEVAGELF
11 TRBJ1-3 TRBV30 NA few AWSAGSGNTIY
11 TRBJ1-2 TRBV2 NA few ASSEWAGQGYT
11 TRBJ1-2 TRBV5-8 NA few ARETQVNYGYT
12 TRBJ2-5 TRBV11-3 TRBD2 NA ASSLTSSLETQY
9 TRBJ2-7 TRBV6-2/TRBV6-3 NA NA ASSSAGTVD
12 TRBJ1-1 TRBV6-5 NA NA ASSYLDRNTEAF
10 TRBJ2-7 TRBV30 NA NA AWSVQGYEQY
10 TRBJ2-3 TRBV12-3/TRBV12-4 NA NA ASSPRGGRRY
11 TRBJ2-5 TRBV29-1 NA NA SVGRQIQETQY
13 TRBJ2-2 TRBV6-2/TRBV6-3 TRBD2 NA ASSRLAPNTGELF
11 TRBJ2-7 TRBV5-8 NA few ASSSRPMGEQY
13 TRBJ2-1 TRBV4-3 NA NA ASSQDQGVGNEQF
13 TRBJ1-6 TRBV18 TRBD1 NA ATQLQTGGNSPLH
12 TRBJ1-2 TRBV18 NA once ASSPETNNYGYT
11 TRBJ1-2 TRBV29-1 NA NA SVEEPETYGYT
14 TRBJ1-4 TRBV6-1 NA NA ASSEQPRATNEKLF
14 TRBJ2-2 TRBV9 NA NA ASSVEFGTNTGELF
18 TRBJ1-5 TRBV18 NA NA ASSPPNSRGTGLSNQPQH
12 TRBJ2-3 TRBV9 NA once ASSVAPNEDTQY
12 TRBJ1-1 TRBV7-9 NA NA ASSPQGSDTEAF
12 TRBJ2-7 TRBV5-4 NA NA ASSLGVSSYEQY
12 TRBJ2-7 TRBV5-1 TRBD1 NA ASSVDRRGYEQY
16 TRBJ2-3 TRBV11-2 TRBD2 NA ASSSRTVAGEGTDTQY
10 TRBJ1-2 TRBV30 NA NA AWRPETYGYT
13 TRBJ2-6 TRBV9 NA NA ASSVLGQGANVLT
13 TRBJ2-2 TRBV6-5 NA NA ATKGLGKDTGELF
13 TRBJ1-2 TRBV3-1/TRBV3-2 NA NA ASSQGDLPSYGYT
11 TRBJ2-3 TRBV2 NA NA ASIPLDADTQY
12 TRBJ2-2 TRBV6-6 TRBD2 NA ASSYPGGTGELF
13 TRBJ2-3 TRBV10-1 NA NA ASSESRGATDTQY
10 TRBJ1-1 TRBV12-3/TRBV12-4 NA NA ASRLSGTEAF
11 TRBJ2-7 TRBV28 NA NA ASSAGLAYEQY
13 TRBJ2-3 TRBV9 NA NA ASSVVTASTDTQY
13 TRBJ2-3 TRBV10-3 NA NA AISEDSSGVHTQY